This TCR beta chain comes out of a study of Ad26.COV2.S vaccination and SARS-CoV-2 variants. Turning to this clone: The target antigen is unknown.

The CDR3 length is 14 residues. Per germline, CDR1 SGDLS and CDR2 YYNGEE. V lost 1 base and J lost 3, with 9 bases in between. TCRdb's copy holds only in-frame clones and misses some; the assay was immunoSEQ multiplex PCR. The sample has roughly 300,000 clones, about 85% seen once; the top ten hold approximately 5.9%. Study-wide points: People who got the vaccine or the placebo had similar non-spike TCR breadth. Substantial breadth was reported for post-vaccination spike-specific CD8+ and CD4+ T cells.

As to treatment: some 20 received Ad26.COV2.S at low or high dose, single or two shots; 5 received placebo; per-sample allocation not given. After the first vaccine or placebo injection, samples were drawn on day 63. The receptor comes from a person between 18 and 65 years old who received the Ad26.COV2.S COVID-19 vaccine or a placebo. The chain joins TRBV9 to TRBJ2-3; D may be TRBD1 or TRBD2 (5 bases each). The specimen was peripheral blood, collected in a trial of Ad26.COV2.S vaccine versus placebo. CDR3 residues: CASSVWGGTDTQYF. The CDR3 DNA sequence: TGTGCCAGCAGCGTATGGGGCGGGACAGATACGCAGTATTTT.